This TCR beta chain was captured in a study of response to subunit inactivated influenza vaccine. Overall study findings and caveats: The authors put forward the suggestion that each seasonal influenza vaccination may bring in only a limited number of new T cells.

In TCRdb, the RT-PCR reads were re-called with MiXCR into one record per CDR3 protein. This table has hundreds of thousands of distinct CDR3 sequences, around 16% appearing once. This clonotype was recorded a few times. Its antigen remains unknown. The CDR3 totals 13 residues. V lost 5 bases, J lost 1 base, and 11 bases lay in between. Germline assignment: CDR1 DFQATT and CDR2 SNEGSKA (reference sequence). This TCR was recovered from a man aged 50 to 60 who received an inactivated influenza vaccine. The rearrangement uses TRBV20-1 and TRBJ1-1; D might be TRBD1 (6 bases). The sample here was PBMCs from blood, taken 11 to 12 days after vaccination. The CDR3 DNA sequence: TGCAGTGCTGCCGGGACAAGGAACACTGAAGCTTTCTTT. Its protein is CSAAGTRNTEAFF.